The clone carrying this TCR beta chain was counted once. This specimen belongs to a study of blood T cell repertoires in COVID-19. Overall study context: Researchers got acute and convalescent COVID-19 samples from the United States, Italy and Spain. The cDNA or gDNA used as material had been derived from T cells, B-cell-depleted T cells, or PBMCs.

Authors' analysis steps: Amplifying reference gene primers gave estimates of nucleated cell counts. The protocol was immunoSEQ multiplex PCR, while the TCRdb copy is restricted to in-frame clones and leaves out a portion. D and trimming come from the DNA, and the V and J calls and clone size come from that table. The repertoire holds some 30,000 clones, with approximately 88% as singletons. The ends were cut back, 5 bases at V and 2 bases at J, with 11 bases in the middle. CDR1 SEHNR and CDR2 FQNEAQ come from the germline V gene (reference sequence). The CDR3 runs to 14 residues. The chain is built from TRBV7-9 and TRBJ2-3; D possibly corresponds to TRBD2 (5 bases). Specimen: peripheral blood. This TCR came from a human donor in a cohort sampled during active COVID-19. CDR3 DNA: TGTGCCAGCAGCATAAGACTACCCACAGATACGCAGTATTTT. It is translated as CASSIRLPTDTQYF.